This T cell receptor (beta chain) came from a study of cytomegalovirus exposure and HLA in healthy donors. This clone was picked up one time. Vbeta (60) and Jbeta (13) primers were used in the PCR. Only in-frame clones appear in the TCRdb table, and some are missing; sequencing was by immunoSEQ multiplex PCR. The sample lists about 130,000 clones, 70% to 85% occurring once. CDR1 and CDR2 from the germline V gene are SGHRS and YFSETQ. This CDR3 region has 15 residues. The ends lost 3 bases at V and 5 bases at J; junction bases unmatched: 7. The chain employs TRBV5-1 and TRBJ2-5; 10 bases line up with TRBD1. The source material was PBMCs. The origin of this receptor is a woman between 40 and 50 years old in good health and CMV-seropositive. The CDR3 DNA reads TGCGCCAGCAGCTCAACGGGACAGGGGATGGAGACCCAGTACTTC. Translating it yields CASSSTGQGMETQYF. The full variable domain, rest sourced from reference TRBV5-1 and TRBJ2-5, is KAGVTQTPRYLIKTRGQQVTLSCSPISGHRSVSWYQQTPGQGLQFLFEYFSETQRNKGNFPGRFSGRQFSNSRSEMNVSTLELGDSALYLCASSSTGQGMETQYFGPGTRLLVL.